These 13 T cell receptor beta chains were all obtained from the same sample, sequenced in a study of CD8 T cells in Susac syndrome. Reverse transcription used roughly 0.45 to 1 ug RNA and random hexamers. TCRdb itself ran the immunoSEQ multiplex PCR reads through MiXCR, one entry per CDR3 protein. Of 150,000 to 200,000 distinct CDR3 sequences in the sample, 85% to 95% are singletons; the top ten hold about 0.15%. Sequencing was done on a sample of CD8+ T cells from PBMCs. All receptors derive from a human donor with multiple sclerosis.

V usage is TRBV29-1 and J usage is TRBJ2-7, with a weak D call TRBD1 (5 bases). Germline lookup yields CDR1 SQVTM and CDR2 ANQGSEA. V lost 3 bases and J 6 bases, leaving 15 bases between the germline ends. The CDR3 runs 13 residues. Here the CDR3 DNA reads TGCAGCGTTGATAGGTCAGGGATGGGCGAGCAGTACTTC. As protein: CSVDRSGMGEQYF.

The V call is TRBV30, the J call TRBJ2-7, with TRBD1 as a possible D gene (5 bases). CDR1 and CDR2 (germline): GTSNPN, SVGIG (reference sequence). The CDR3 extends over 14 amino acids. V lost 3 bases, J lost 5 bases, and 17 bases lay in between. The CDR3 protein is CAWRARRVIDEQYF. The CDR3 nucleotides read TGTGCCTGGAGGGCTCGCAGGGTGATCGACGAGCAGTACTTC. The complete variable domain, with remaining parts taken from reference TRBV30 and TRBJ2-7, reads SQTIHQWPATLVQPVGSPLSLECTVEGTSNPNLYWYRQAAGRGLQLLFYSVGIGQISSEVPQNLSASRPQDRQFILSSKKLLLSDSGFYLCAWRARRVIDEQYFGPGTRLTVT.

V and J are TRBV29-1 and TRBJ2-2, with 13 bases identical to TRBD2. CDR1 and CDR2 from the germline V gene are SQVTM and ANQGSEA. The CDR3 totals 15 residues. The V segment lost 1 base and the J segment 4 bases; nucleotides outside the gene matches: 0. CDR3 residues: CSVEGTSGGTGELFF. The DNA of the CDR3 is TGCAGCGTTGAAGGGACTAGCGGGGGCACCGGGGAGCTGTTTTTT.

V gene TRBV27 combines with J gene TRBJ2-3; tentatively, D is TRBD2 (6 bases). Trimming took off 7 bases at V and 3 bases at J, with 17 bases between the two ends. The CDR3 spans 15 residues. From germline, CDR1 is MNHEY and CDR2 SMNVEV (reference sequence). This CDR3 is CASIEGFGGTDTQYF. In DNA, the CDR3 is TGTGCCAGCATAGAGGGGTTTGGGGGGACAGATACGCAGTATTTT.

The CDR3, as DNA: TGCAGCGCCGATCTAGAAGGCTATGGCTACACCTTC. Residues: CSADLEGYGYTF. J is TRBJ1-2 and V is TRBV29-1; D is ambiguous. Germline values: CDR1 SQVTM, CDR2 ANQGSEA. This CDR3 region has 12 residues. V lost 7 bases to trimming and J lost 4 bases, with 13 bases between them. Full variable domain (outside the CDR3, taken from reference TRBV29-1 and TRBJ1-2): SAVISQKPSRDICQRGTSLTIQCQVDSQVTMMFWYRQQPGQSLTLIATANQGSEATYESGFVIDKFPISRPNLTFSTLTVSNMSPEDSSIYLCSADLEGYGYTFGSGTRLTVV.

The chain uses TRBV29-1 and TRBJ1-2; D not resolved. The length of the CDR3 is 10 residues. Per germline, CDR1 SQVTM and CDR2 ANQGSEA. V lost 5 bases to trimming and J lost 8 bases, with 9 bases between them. CDR3 DNA sequence: TGCAGCGTTTACCTCGCGGGCTACACCTTC. Translation: CSVYLAGYTF.

The chain carries TRBV10-3 and TRBJ2-7; no firm D call. The CDR3 totals 13 residues. Germline loops: CDR1 ENHRY, CDR2 SYGVKD. V was cut by 3 bases and J by 7 bases, with 13 bases left in between. CDR3: CAISDPVVGEQYF. As DNA, the CDR3 is TGTGCCATCAGTGACCCCGTAGTAGGGGAGCAGTACTTC.

The rearrangement uses TRBV27 and TRBJ2-5; 10 bases are a match to TRBD2. The V gene's germline CDR1 is MNHEY and CDR2 SMNVEV (reference sequence). The CDR3 contains 14 residues. V lost 6 bases and J lost 3; bases outside the gene matches: 4. CDR3 DNA sequence: TGTGCCAGCAGGATTCTAGCGGGAGAAGAGACCCAGTACTTC. Translating it yields CASRILAGEETQYF.

This sequence joins TRBV27 and TRBJ2-1; no reliable D call. CDR1 and CDR2 (germline): MNHEY, SMNVEV (reference sequence). The V gene lost 0 bases and the J gene lost 0 bases, with 12 bases spanning the gap. CDR3 size: 17 residues. Written as DNA, the CDR3 is TGTGCCAGCAGTTTATCGTCGTCGGTGAGCTCCTACAATGAGCAGTTCTTC. This codes for CASSLSSSVSSYNEQFF.

The genes are TRBV29-1 and TRBJ2-2; D gene uncertain. CDR3 length equals 11 residues. The V and J ends lost 4 bases and 3 bases respectively, with 3 bases between them. Germline V CDR1 and CDR2: SQVTM, ANQGSEA. This CDR3 is CSVAHTGELFF. The CDR3 DNA is TGCAGCGTTGCTCACACCGGGGAGCTGTTTTTT.

This chain links TRBV14 with TRBJ2-1; TRBD2 might be the D (7 bases). Germline V gene data show CDR1 as SGHDN and CDR2 as FVKESK. This CDR3 has 15 residues. Trimming shortened V by 7 bases and J by 2 bases, and 15 bases separated the two germline ends. For the CDR3, the DNA is TGTGCCAGCACCCAGGAGGGGGGGGCCTACAATGAGCAGTTCTTC. It is translated as CASTQEGGAYNEQFF.

This clonotype was counted a single time. The chain carries TRBV29-1 and TRBJ2-5; D may be TRBD1 or TRBD2 (5 bases each). V was pared by 6 bases and J by 1 base, with 9 bases between. The CDR3 is 12 amino acids. Per germline, CDR1 SQVTM and CDR2 ANQGSEA. The CDR3 is CSVEGSQETQYF. In DNA, the CDR3 is TGCAGCGTCGAGGGGTCCCAAGAGACCCAGTACTTC.

The V gene is TRBV6-2 or TRBV6-3, the J gene TRBJ2-5, with 7 bases identical to TRBD2. V was pared by 4 bases and J by 4 bases, with 9 bases of the junction left unmatched. The CDR3 covers 15 residues. Per germline, CDR1 MNHEY and CDR2 SVGEGT. In DNA, the CDR3 is TGTGCCAGCAGTTTTCGGGGGGACCCTCCAGAGACCCAGTACTTC. This translates into CASSFRGDPPETQYF.